One and the same sample provided the 11 T cell receptor beta chains below, sequenced in a study of blood T cell repertoires in COVID-19. Sequencing was performed with immunoSEQ multiplex PCR; in TCRdb, only in-frame clones are kept and a portion is missing. Of roughly 280,000 clones listed, 88% are singletons. The sequencing sample was made of peripheral blood. These receptor sequences come from a woman aged 30 to 39 with COVID-19, enrolled during active disease.

The chain joins TRBV6-5 to TRBJ1-4; D remains unclear. Trimming stripped 0 bases from V and 6 bases from J, with 8 bases between. Germline CDR1 reads MNHEY; CDR2 reads SVGAGI. CDR3 length: 14 residues. The CDR3 region has the DNA TGTGCCAGCAGTTACTCGAGGAGGGATGAAAAACTGTTTTTT. Its protein product is CASSYSRRDEKLFF.

The CDR3 spells CASKVPGTGYEQYF. Here the CDR3 DNA reads TGTGCCAGCAAAGTCCCGGGGACAGGTTACGAGCAGTACTTC. This chain links TRBV27 with TRBJ2-7; 8 positions agree with TRBD1. Germline loops: CDR1 MNHEY, CDR2 SMNVEV (reference sequence). The CDR3 runs to 14 residues. Germline trimming cut 7 bases from V and 4 bases from J; bases unmatched to any gene: 9.

V and J are TRBV7-3 and TRBJ2-2, with 7 bases aligning to TRBD1. The trim removed 4 bases at V and 1 base at J, leaving 6 bases unmatched. Germline V gives CDR1 SGHTA, CDR2 FQGTGA. This CDR3 is 16 amino acids long. CDR3 loop: CASSSPGQQNTGELFF. The CDR3 region has the DNA TGTGCCAGCAGCTCACCGGGACAGCAGAACACCGGGGAGCTGTTTTTT.

The CDR3 protein is CASSPPGLDPYEQYF. DNA of the CDR3: TGTGCCAGCAGTCCCCCGGGACTAGATCCCTACGAGCAGTACTTC. This chain uses TRBV28 with TRBJ2-7; 8 positions agree with TRBD2. The CDR3 has 15 residues. Losses at the gene ends were 5 bases for V and 2 bases for J; bases not matched to a gene: 8. Per the germline V gene, CDR1 is MDHEN and CDR2 is SYDVKM.

CDR3 protein: CASSVGLAGVVETQYF. The CDR3 coding sequence is TGTGCCAGCAGCGTAGGTTTAGCGGGAGTGGTGGAGACCCAGTACTTC. The rearrangement joins TRBV9 to TRBJ2-5; TRBD2 matches at 9 bases. The CDR3 sequence is 16 residues long. CDR1 is SGDLS, CDR2 YYNGEE, per germline. Trimming at V came to 0 bases and at J to 5 bases, leaving 8 bases not matched to a gene.

The chain recombines TRBV28 with TRBJ2-7; perhaps TRBD2 as D (5 bases). V was cut by 6 bases and J by 5 bases, with 17 bases left in between. This CDR3 comprises 14 residues. Germline CDR1 and CDR2: MDHEN and SYDVKM. DNA for the CDR3: TGTGCCAGCAGCCTGGAGGTCATTGGGAACGAGCAGTACTTC. Translated: CASSLEVIGNEQYF.

The V and J genes are TRBV6-5 and TRBJ1-6; D gene ambiguous. The CDR3 runs to 15 residues. The V end was cut by 4 bases, the J end by 5 bases, with 12 bases between. Germline CDR1 is MNHEY and CDR2 is SVGAGI. CDR3 in amino acids: CASSSGVGNNSPLHF. CDR3 in DNA: TGTGCCAGCAGTTCGGGAGTAGGGAATAATTCACCCCTCCACTTT.

This chain joins TRBV5-5 and TRBJ1-6; 8 positions agree with TRBD1. V was clipped by 1 base and J by 8 bases; unmatched bases: 5. The CDR3 runs 15 residues. Germline V gene sequence: CDR1 SGHKS, CDR2 YYEKEE (reference sequence). For the CDR3, the DNA is TGTGCCAGCAGCTTGCGCCCACAGGGGGATTCACCCCTCCACTTT. Its translation is CASSLRPQGDSPLHF.

This clone was detected only a few times. This sequence joins TRBV19 and TRBJ2-1; TRBD2 is a possible D gene (6 bases). Deletions cut 4 bases from V and 4 bases from J, with 14 bases between. Germline lookup yields CDR1 LNHDA and CDR2 SQIVND (reference sequence). The length of the CDR3 is 15 residues. This CDR3 is CASSTGVAVYNEQFF. CDR3 nucleotide sequence: TGTGCCAGTAGTACTGGTGTAGCGGTGTACAATGAGCAGTTCTTC.

The genes are TRBV28 and TRBJ1-5; tentatively, D is TRBD1 (6 bases). Deletions cut 7 bases from V and 1 base from J, with 20 bases between. Germline lookup yields CDR1 MDHEN and CDR2 SYDVKM. This CDR3 region has 17 residues. CDR3 residues: CASTRGGGGMSNQPQHF. DNA of the CDR3: TGTGCCAGCACCCGAGGTGGGGGGGGCATGAGCAATCAGCCCCAGCATTTT. Full variable domain (remainder filled in from reference TRBV28 and TRBJ1-5): DVKVTQSSRYLVKRTGEKVFLECVQDMDHENMFWYRQDPGLGLRLIYFSYDVKMKEKGDIPEGYSVSREKKERFSLILESASTNQTSMYLCASTRGGGGMSNQPQHFGDGTRLSIL.

The genes are TRBV2 and TRBJ1-5; D may be TRBD1 (6 bases). Trimming shortened V by 4 bases and J by 7 bases, and 17 bases separated the two germline ends. Germline V lookup: CDR1 SNHLY, CDR2 FYNNEI. This CDR3 comprises 15 residues. The CDR3 region is CASSAFSGVGQPQHF. The DNA of the CDR3 is TGTGCCAGCAGTGCCTTTTCAGGGGTAGGGCAGCCCCAGCATTTT.